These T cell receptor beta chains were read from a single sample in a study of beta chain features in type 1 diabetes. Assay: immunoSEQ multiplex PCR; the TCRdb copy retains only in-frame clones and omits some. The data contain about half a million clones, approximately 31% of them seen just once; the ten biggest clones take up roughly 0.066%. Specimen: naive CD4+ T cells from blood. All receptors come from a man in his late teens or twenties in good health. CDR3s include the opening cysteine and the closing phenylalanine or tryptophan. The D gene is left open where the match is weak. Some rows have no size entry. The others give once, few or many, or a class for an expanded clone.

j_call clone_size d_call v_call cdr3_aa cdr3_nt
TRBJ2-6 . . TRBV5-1 CASSAAGRSGANVLTF TGCGCCAGCAGCGCGGCAGGGAGGTCCGGGGCCAACGTCCTGACTTTC
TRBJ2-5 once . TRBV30 CAWSSGQETQYF TGTGCCTGGAGTAGTGGGCAAGAGACCCAGTACTTC
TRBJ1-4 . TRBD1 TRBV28 CASSARQGNNEKLFF TGTGCCAGCAGTGCCCGACAGGGGAATAATGAAAAACTGTTTTTT
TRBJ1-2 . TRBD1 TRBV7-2 CASSPTGGYYGYTF TGTGCCAGCAGCCCGACAGGGGGCTACTATGGCTACACCTTC
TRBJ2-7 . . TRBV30 CAWRRAGLHEQYF TGTGCCTGGAGGAGAGCGGGCCTCCACGAGCAGTACTTC
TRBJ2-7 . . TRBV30 CAWSVGGSYEQYF TGTGCCTGGAGTGTTGGGGGAAGCTACGAGCAGTACTTC
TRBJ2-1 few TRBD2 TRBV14 CASSQLRGVYNEQFF TGTGCCAGCAGCCAACTCCGGGGGGTTTACAATGAGCAGTTCTTC
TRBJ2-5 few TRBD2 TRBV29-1 CSIGLAGSWETQYF TGCAGCATTGGACTAGCGGGTTCCTGGGAGACCCAGTACTTC
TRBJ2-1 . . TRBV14 CASARLATPNNEQFF TGTGCCAGCGCACGCCTAGCGACTCCGAACAATGAGCAGTTCTTC
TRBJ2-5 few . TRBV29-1 CSVERNGGEQYF TGCAGCGTTGAGAGGAACGGAGGGGAGCAGTACTTC
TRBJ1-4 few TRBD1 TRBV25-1 CASSEGQGGEKLFF TGTGCCAGCAGTGAGGGACAGGGGGGTGAAAAACTGTTTTTT
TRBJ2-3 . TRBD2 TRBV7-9 CASSLTGTSSTDTQYF TGTGCCAGCAGCTTAACCGGGACTAGTAGCACAGATACGCAGTATTTT
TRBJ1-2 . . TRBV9 CASSVGPGSAGGYTF TGTGCCAGCAGCGTAGGACCAGGGTCCGCAGGGGGCTACACCTTC
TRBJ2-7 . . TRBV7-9 CASSFTVREDF TGTGCCAGCAGCTTTACAGTAAGGGAGGACTTC
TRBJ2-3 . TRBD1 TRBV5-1 CASSIQGAGTDTQYF TGCGCCAGCAGCATCCAGGGGGCTGGCACAGATACGCAGTATTTT
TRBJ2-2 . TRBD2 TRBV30 CAWCPSGTNGELFF TGTGCCTGGTGTCCTAGCGGGACGAACGGGGAGCTGTTTTTT
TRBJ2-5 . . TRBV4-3 CASSQALGRKTQYF TGCGCCAGCAGCCAAGCGCTGGGGCGGAAGACCCAGTACTTC
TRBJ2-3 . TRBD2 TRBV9 CASSVQLAGADTQYF TGTGCCAGCAGCGTACAACTAGCGGGAGCAGATACGCAGTATTTT
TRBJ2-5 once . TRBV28 CASSSWGTGRLQETQYF TGTGCCAGCAGTTCGTGGGGTACAGGGCGCCTTCAAGAGACCCAGTACTTC
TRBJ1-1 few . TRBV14 CASQRHGIANTEAFF TGTGCCAGCCAAAGGCACGGCATCGCGAACACTGAAGCTTTCTTT
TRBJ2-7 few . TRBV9 CASSVEGSGSSYEQYF TGTGCCAGCAGCGTAGAGGGTAGCGGTAGCTCCTACGAGCAGTACTTC
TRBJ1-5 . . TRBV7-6 CASSLSRAQPQHF TGTGCCAGCAGCTTAAGCAGGGCTCAGCCCCAGCATTTT
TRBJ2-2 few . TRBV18 CASSPPGRVPTGELFF TGTGCCAGCTCACCACCGGGCCGGGTCCCCACCGGGGAGCTGTTTTTT
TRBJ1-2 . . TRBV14 CASSPHQGNYGYTF TGTGCCAGCAGCCCCCACCAGGGTAACTATGGCTACACCTTC
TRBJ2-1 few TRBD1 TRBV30 CAWSGTGSGNEQFF TGTGCCTGGAGTGGGACAGGGTCGGGCAATGAGCAGTTCTTC
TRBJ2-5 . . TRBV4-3 CASSQDHTSQETQYF TGCGCCAGCAGCCAAGATCATACTAGCCAAGAGACCCAGTACTTC
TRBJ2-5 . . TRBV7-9 CASSAGWLVETQYF TGTGCCAGCAGTGCTGGGTGGCTAGTAGAGACCCAGTACTTC
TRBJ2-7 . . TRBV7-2 CASSQERSGGDEQYF TGCGCCAGCAGCCAAGAGAGGAGTGGTGGCGACGAGCAGTACTTC
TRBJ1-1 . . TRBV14 CASSQDLGGEAFF TGTGCCAGCAGCCAAGATCTGGGGGGTGAAGCTTTCTTT
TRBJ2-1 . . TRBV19 CASSTPRGVPYNEQFF TGTGCCAGTAGTACTCCCAGGGGCGTCCCCTACAATGAGCAGTTCTTC
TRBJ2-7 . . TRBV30 CAWDHLYEQYF TGTGCCTGGGACCATCTCTACGAGCAGTACTTC
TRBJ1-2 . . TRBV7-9 CASSLLTNYGYTF TGTGCCAGCAGCTTGCTGACTAACTATGGCTACACCTTC
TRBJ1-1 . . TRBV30 CAGGRVNTEAFF TGTGCCGGCGGCAGGGTGAACACTGAAGCTTTCTTT
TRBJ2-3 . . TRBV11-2 CASSRNVEDTQYF TGTGCCAGCAGCCGAAACGTTGAGGATACGCAGTATTTT
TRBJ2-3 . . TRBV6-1 CASSLQQDTQYF TGTGCCAGCAGCCTCCAGCAAGATACGCAGTATTTT
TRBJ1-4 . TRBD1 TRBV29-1 CSGGQGSNEKLFF TGCAGCGGTGGACAGGGCTCAAATGAAAAACTGTTTTTT
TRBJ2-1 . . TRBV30 CAWKRGSYNEQFF TGTGCCTGGAAACGTGGCTCCTACAATGAGCAGTTCTTC
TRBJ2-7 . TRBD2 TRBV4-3 CASSSGTSGTYEQYF TGCGCCAGCAGCTCGGGGACTAGCGGAACCTACGAGCAGTACTTC
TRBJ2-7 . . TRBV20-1 CSAVSSYEQYF TGCAGTGCTGTAAGCTCCTACGAGCAGTACTTC
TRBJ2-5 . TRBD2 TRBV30 CAWSRGSSIPKGETQYF TGTGCCTGGAGCCGCGGGAGTAGCATTCCCAAGGGAGAGACCCAGTACTTC
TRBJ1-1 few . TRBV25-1 CASSESGTGNTEAFF TGTGCCAGCAGTGAGAGTGGAACGGGGAACACTGAAGCTTTCTTT
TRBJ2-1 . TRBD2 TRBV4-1 CASSHYGLAGYNEQFF TGCGCCAGCAGCCATTACGGACTAGCGGGTTACAATGAGCAGTTCTTC
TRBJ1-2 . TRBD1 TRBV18 CASSLAPGQGAYGYTF TGTGCCAGCTCTCTAGCCCCGGGACAGGGGGCTTATGGCTACACCTTC
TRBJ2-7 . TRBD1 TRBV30 CAWSKGQGEIYEQYF TGTGCCTGGAGTAAAGGACAGGGTGAAATCTACGAGCAGTACTTC
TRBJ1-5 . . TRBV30 CAWSEGYSNQPQHF TGTGCCTGGAGTGAAGGTTATAGCAATCAGCCCCAGCATTTT
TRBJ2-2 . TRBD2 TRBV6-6 CASRLAGAPGELFF TGTGCCAGCAGACTAGCGGGAGCGCCCGGGGAGCTGTTTTTT
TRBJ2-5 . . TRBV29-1 CSVETVEETQYF TGCAGCGTTGAGACCGTAGAAGAGACCCAGTACTTC
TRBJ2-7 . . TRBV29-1 CSATGRTTYEQYF TGCAGCGCAACGGGACGGACCACCTACGAGCAGTACTTC
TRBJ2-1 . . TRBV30 CAWSQNSQWQFF TGTGCCTGGAGTCAAAACAGCCAGTGGCAGTTCTTC